This T cell receptor (beta chain) was identified during a study of blood T cell repertoires in COVID-19. Study in general: Both acute and convalescent COVID-19 samples were obtained from the United States, Italy and Spain. The analysed material was cDNA or gDNA that came from T cells, B-cell-depleted T cells, or PBMCs.

Trimming took 5 bases from V and 0 from J, leaving 10 bases between them. The germline CDR1 and CDR2 sequences are SGHVS and FNYEAQ. The CDR3 sequence is 14 residues long. Per the authors' pipeline: Amplification of reference gene primers was used by the study to estimate nucleated cell counts. Profiling relied on immunoSEQ multiplex PCR, and the TCRdb table lists in-frame clones only, not all of them. The V and J calls and clone size come from that table; D and trimming were worked out from the DNA. The sample has around 170,000 clones, about four fifths seen once; the top ten hold around 6.5%. The gene calls are TRBV7-6 and TRBJ1-1; no clear D gene. The source of this sequence is a woman aged 40 to 50 with acute or convalescent COVID-19. The sample comprised peripheral blood. CDR3 coding DNA: TGTGCCAGCAGCCCCCCGGGGATGAACACTGAAGCTTTCTTT. Its translation is CASSPPGMNTEAFF.